The source of this T cell receptor beta chain is a study of molecular identifiers for immune sequencing clone quantification (dated by TCRdb to the late 2010s). Concerning the study at large: For a replicate experiment, the RNA from either approximately 20,000 or 100,000 naive CD8 T cells was divided into five aliquots, and four of those aliquots went on to sequencing. This methods study benchmarked molecular-identifier clustering-based TCR repertoire sequencing (MIDCIRS) and TCR RNA copy counting, using CD8 T cells to do so. General study outcomes and caveats: A single cell's worth of spiked-in Jurkat TCR RNA was reported detectable even among 850,000 to 1,000,000 naive CD8 T cells. Highly expanded clone sizes could be underestimated because identical TCR molecules may share a barcode. The naive libraries included spiked-in Jurkat TCR RNA (about 9 copies' worth), and this Jurkat TCR RNA is not part of the donor repertoire. Modeling gave approximately 3 recovered TCR RNA copies per cell versus around 10 by digital PCR, implying approximately 30% capture efficiency. In CMV-specific effector cells, clones with more than 20 RNA copies contained over 97% of molecules, whereas in naive cells such clones contained under 1% of molecules. Without barcode sub-clustering, chimeric consensus sequences inflated TCR diversity; chimeras reached as high as 47%.

This clonotype was recorded many times. The antigen it binds to is not known. No base quality values were provided; no much bigger clone lies one nucleotide off. In the germline V gene, CDR1 corresponds to LGHNA and CDR2 to YSLEER. Its CDR3 holds 15 amino acids, cysteine through phenylalanine. Only the CDR3 DNA stays, 45 bases, in frame from base 1. Relative to germline, V is 4 bases shorter and J is 0 bases shorter, with 10 bases between their ends. Naive CD8 T cell libraries were made from about 20,000 to 1,000,000 sorted cells using 10%, 30% or 50% of purified RNA. Naive CD8 T cells were FACS-sorted as CD8+CD4-CCR7+CD45RA+ on a BD FACSAria II into RLT Plus buffer. Around 10 TCR copies' worth of Jurkat RNA were spiked into roughly 19,000-1,000,000 naive CD8 T cell samples to test detection sensitivity. Enrichment of CD8 T cells was performed with RosetteSep CD8+ T Cell Enrichment Cocktail and Ficoll-Paque, after which ACK red cell lysis was carried out.

Library generation was performed with PCR. Data came from an Illumina HiSeq 4000. Bulk TCR libraries were made following a previously described method, with the TCR primers given in Table S5. Total RNA was purified with the Qiagen AllPrep DNA/RNA kit. Reads from multiple sequencing runs of the same library were pooled before analysis. Under the source paper's analysis protocol: Reads were retained only if their TCR constant sequence matched exactly, and those retained reads were trimmed to 150 nt and grouped according to their 12-nt molecular barcodes. Reads in each barcode group were sub-clustered using a 15% Levenshtein threshold, and a quality-weighted consensus sequence was built for each RNA molecule. Non-functional sequences were removed, as were lower-count sequences one edit away from another. Based on fitting two negative binomial distributions, any barcode sub-cluster with under 20% of the maximum read count was discarded. In-frame beta chains were kept once TCRdb had trimmed the public reads at Q25 with fastp and called clones with MiXCR. One record per CDR3 amino acid sequence lists the most common genes and DNA. These V and J calls rely on TCRdb rather than the paper's analysis. The sample profile shows hundreds of thousands of distinct CDR3 sequences; about 20% of them were found once. In total, the top ten clones hold around 0.9% of the sample.

Sequenced input: naive CD8+ T cells from blood, with Jurkat cell RNA spiked in. According to the study, the label for this sample's cell subset or site signals: FACS-sorted CD8+CD4-CCR7+CD45RA+ naive T cells. This sequence originates from a human donor in good health. Some libraries in this study had Jurkat cell RNA spiked in. The sequence links TRBV4-3 to TRBJ1-5; 6 matching bases give a weak D call of TRBD1. The encoded CDR3 is CASSLGTHSNQPQHF. The nucleotides are TGCGCCAGCAGCCTTGGGACACATAGCAATCAGCCCCAGCATTTT.